Sequencing of this TCR beta chain was carried out in a study of cytomegalovirus exposure and HLA in healthy donors. Findings and caveats of the study: With high specificity and sensitivity, the classifier reportedly diagnosed cytomegalovirus status.

For this clone: Its antigen is undetermined.

Germline lookup yields CDR1 SEHNR and CDR2 FQNEAQ (reference sequence). The V end was cut by 7 bases, the J end by 5 bases, with 11 bases between. The CDR3 totals 12 residues. 60 Vbeta and 13 Jbeta primers were used in PCR. Sequencing was performed with immunoSEQ multiplex PCR; in TCRdb, only in-frame clones are kept and a portion is missing. The top ten clones hold 1% to 1.5% of a sample with 90,000 to 140,000 clones, approximately 72% of them seen once. The chain joins TRBV7-9 to TRBJ1-1; TRBD1 might be the D (6 bases). This clonotype originated in a man aged 25 to 40 in good health and CMV-seronegative. The sequencing input was PBMCs. As DNA, the CDR3 is TGTGCCAGCATCCCAGGGGAGACTGAAGCTTTCTTT. Its translation: CASIPGETEAFF.